This TCR beta chain was recorded in a study of cytomegalovirus exposure and HLA in healthy donors. Germline-derived CDR1 and CDR2 are SGHNT and YYREEE (reference sequence). The CDR3 has 14 residues. Unmatched junction bases numbered 4, after V lost 2 bases and J lost 4 bases. The PCR had 60 Vbeta and 13 Jbeta primers. Assay: immunoSEQ multiplex PCR; the TCRdb copy retains only in-frame clones and omits some. The table includes 150,000 to 200,000 clones, about 76% detected once. Study conclusions and caveats: CMV serostatus stood as the only immune exposure information on hand.

About this clone: The antigen is not known.

Source material: PBMCs. The genes are TRBV5-4 and TRBJ1-2; TRBD1 aligns across 8 bases. This TCR was sampled from a woman aged 50 to 60 in good health and CMV-seronegative. The CDR3 DNA reads as TGTGCCAGCAGCTTCTCACAGGGGGGCTATGGCTACACCTTC. Translation: CASSFSQGGYGYTF.